A single sample is the source of the 23 T cell receptor beta chains below, sequenced in a study of spatial heterogeneity in lung cancer (dated by TCRdb to the late 2010s). The method behind the library was 5' RACE. TCRdb records NextSeq 500 as the sequencer. The public reads were quality trimmed at Q25 with fastp and then assembled into clones with MiXCR by TCRdb, keeping productive beta chains. Rows merge per CDR3 protein into single entries with the most common DNA and genes. The sample includes 20,000 to 25,000 distinct CDR3 sequences, with approximately 7% observed a single time. Of the sample, 14% falls within the top ten clones. This specimen's time point label, interpreted: sample taken at primary tumor resection. The sample in question was PBMCs, obtained at surgery. These receptor sequences come from a male donor with early-stage non-small cell lung cancer.

The V gene is TRBV7-6, the J gene TRBJ2-5, with no clear D. V was trimmed by 0 bases and J by 2 bases, leaving 22 bases between them. CDR1 SGHVS and CDR2 FNYEAQ come from the germline V gene. This CDR3 spans 19 amino acids. CDR3 sequence (DNA): TGTGCCAGCAGCTTAGCCTTAGGACCTGGTAATGAGCTACAAGAGACCCAGTACTTC. Residues: CASSLALGPGNELQETQYF.

Many counts were recorded for this clonotype. CDR3: CASGGGARIQYF. The CDR3 DNA is TGTGCCTCCGGCGGGGGGGCTCGCATTCAGTACTTC. The chain links TRBV12-3 or TRBV12-4 to TRBJ2-4, with TRBD2 identical over 9 bases. J was trimmed by 9 bases and V by 11 bases; bases with no gene match: 8. The CDR3 extends over 12 amino acids.

This clonotype has ten or more counts. The V gene is TRBV4-1, the J gene TRBJ1-6, with 8 bases that match TRBD1. CDR1 is MGHRA and CDR2 is YSYEKL in the germline V gene. The length of the CDR3 is 16 residues. V was clipped by 3 bases and J by 0 bases; unmatched bases: 1. Here the CDR3 reads CASSQDRVSYNSPLHF. The CDR3 DNA reads TGCGCCAGCAGCCAGGACAGGGTCTCCTATAATTCACCCCTCCACTTT.

This clonotype has a count of ten or more. CDR3 bases: TGTGCCAGCAGCCGCGGGGGTCAGGAAGAGACCCAGTACTTC. It specifies CASSRGGQEETQYF. The J gene is TRBJ2-5, the V gene TRBV11-3; 7 nucleotides align to TRBD2. The ends lost 5 bases at V and 3 bases at J; junction bases unmatched: 6. Germline V gene lookup returns CDR1 SGHNT and CDR2 YENEEA. The CDR3 extends over 14 amino acids.

This clonotype was seen many times. The rearrangement uses TRBV27 and TRBJ2-7, with D perhaps matching TRBD1 (5 bases). Trimming cost V 2 bases and J 5 bases, with 10 bases left between them. From germline, CDR1 is MNHEY and CDR2 SMNVEV (reference sequence). The CDR3 is made up of 13 amino acids. Here the CDR3 DNA reads TGTGCCAGCAGTTTAGGCAGGGCCCACGAGCAGTACTTC. Its protein is CASSLGRAHEQYF.

At least ten counts were recorded for this clonotype. This chain's CDR3 is CASSSGSANSGNTIYF. In nucleotides, the CDR3 is TGTGCCAGCAGCAGTGGGTCAGCGAACTCTGGAAACACCATATATTTT. V is TRBV9 and J is TRBJ1-3; no clear D. V was clipped by 4 bases and J by 0 bases, with 14 bases between them. The CDR3 totals 16 residues. The germline V gene has CDR1 SGDLS and CDR2 YYNGEE.

This clonotype was detected ten times or more. The chain uses TRBV9 and TRBJ2-2; 13 nucleotides line up with TRBD2. CDR1 is SGDLS, CDR2 YYNGEE, per germline. The CDR3 totals 18 residues. Unmatched junction bases numbered 3, after V lost 0 bases and J lost 1 base. CDR3 nucleotide sequence: TGTGCCAGCAGCGTAGGAGGACTAGCGGGGGAGAACACCGGGGAGCTGTTTTTT. Translating gives CASSVGGLAGENTGELFF.

V usage is TRBV12-3 or TRBV12-4 and J usage is TRBJ2-1; D gene unclear. The CDR3 sequence is 11 residues long. V lost 4 bases, J lost 8 bases, and 6 bases lay in between. The CDR3 sequence is CASSSVDEQFF. CDR3 sequence (DNA): TGTGCCAGCAGTTCTGTCGATGAGCAGTTCTTC.

This clonotype was counted many times. The CDR3 protein is CASSPQGWLDYGYTF. The DNA for the CDR3 is TGTGCCAGCAGTCCACAAGGGTGGTTGGACTATGGCTACACCTTC. This chain links TRBV5-6 with TRBJ1-2; D unclear. This CDR3 region has 15 residues. The germline gives CDR1 SGHDT, CDR2 YYEEEE. The germline V and J ends were trimmed by 5 bases and 3 bases, with 17 bases remaining between them.

In this sample, this clonotype turned up many times. This chain links TRBV19 with TRBJ2-1; 7 nucleotides match TRBD1. The germline V gene has CDR1 LNHDA and CDR2 SQIVND (reference sequence). CDR3 length equals 14 residues. J gave up 6 bases and V 7 bases, and 9 bases lay outside the gene matches. This CDR3 is CASTNRGTINEQFF. The CDR3 nucleotides read TGTGCCAGTACTAACAGGGGTACCATCAATGAGCAGTTCTTC.

This clonotype was found a few times. V and J are TRBV10-3 and TRBJ2-5; 7 positions match TRBD2. With V trimmed by 2 bases and J by 3 bases, 6 bases remained unmatched. There are 15 residues in the CDR3. The V gene's germline CDR1 is ENHRY and CDR2 SYGVKD. Written as DNA, the CDR3 is TGTGCCATCAGTGAGCAAGGGACTATAAAAGAGACCCAGTACTTC. The encoded protein is CAISEQGTIKETQYF.

CDR3 nucleotide sequence: TGTGCCAGCAGCTTAGTGGCTAGCGGGAGGGCAAGACGCACAGATACGCAGTATTTT. This codes for CASSLVASGRARRTDTQYF. V and J are TRBV7-2 and TRBJ2-3; 12 bases match TRBD2. The CDR3 has 19 residues. Germline V gene data show CDR1 as SGHTA and CDR2 as FQGNSA. V shed 1 base, J shed 1 base, and the junction held 9 bases outside the gene matches.

This clonotype was detected many times. The junction differs from germline at one of its ends, possibly a read error. The CDR3 spells CASSPNQGAAEQFF. The CDR3 DNA sequence: TGTGCTAGCAGCCCTAACCAGGGGGCAGCTGAGCAGTTCTTC. The chain uses TRBV7-7 and TRBJ2-1; the match to TRBD1 covers 8 bases. Germline CDR1 SSHAT, CDR2 FNYEAQ (reference sequence). There are 14 residues in the CDR3.

This clonotype was seen ten or more times. The chain couples TRBV5-6 to TRBJ1-5; 9 nucleotides line up with TRBD1. Looked up from germline, CDR1 is SGHDT and CDR2 is YYEEEE. This CDR3 has 16 amino acids. V shed 4 bases, J shed 0 bases, and the junction held 5 bases outside the gene matches. As DNA, the CDR3 is TGTGCCAGCAGCCTCGGACAGGGGAATAGCAATCAGCCCCAGCATTTT. Its protein is CASSLGQGNSNQPQHF.

V is TRBV10-3 and J is TRBJ2-7, with a tentative D call TRBD1 (5 bases). Per germline, CDR1 ENHRY and CDR2 SYGVKD. The CDR3 sequence is 14 residues long. The V and J ends lost 3 bases and 0 bases respectively, with 9 bases between them. The CDR3 DNA is TGTGCCATCAGTGATCAGGACATCTCCTACGAGCAGTACTTC. It translates to CAISDQDISYEQYF.

This clonotype was counted at least ten times. The J gene is TRBJ2-2, the V gene TRBV5-1; D is ambiguous. This CDR3 comprises 15 residues. V was shortened by 2 bases and J by 2 bases, with 10 bases between the two germline ends. Looked up from germline, CDR1 is SGHRS and CDR2 is YFSETQ. The DNA of the CDR3 is TGCGCCAGCAGCTTTGGAGCAGGCAACACCGGGGAGCTGTTTTTT. Translation gives CASSFGAGNTGELFF.

This clonotype counts as medium-sized. The rearrangement joins TRBV28 to TRBJ2-1; no reliable D call. CDR1 is MDHEN and CDR2 is SYDVKM in the germline V gene. CDR3 size: 14 residues. Trimming pared 0 bases from V and 0 bases from J, leaving 3 bases between. This CDR3 is CASSLWGSYNEQFF. The CDR3, as DNA: TGTGCCAGCAGTTTATGGGGCTCCTACAATGAGCAGTTCTTC. Drawing the rest from reference TRBV28 and TRBJ2-1, the complete variable domain is DVKVTQSSRYLVKRTGEKVFLECVQDMDHENMFWYRQDPGLGLRLIYFSYDVKMKEKGDIPEGYSVSREKKERFSLILESASTNQTSMYLCASSLWGSYNEQFFGPGTRLTVL.

This clonotype was recorded many times. This chain joins TRBV29-1 and TRBJ2-7, with 10 bases matching TRBD2. Losses at the gene ends were 6 bases for V and 2 bases for J; bases not matched to a gene: 7. CDR3 size: 14 residues. Germline CDR1 reads SQVTM; CDR2 reads ANQGSEA. CDR3 DNA: TGCAGCGTAAAAGCGGGAGGGGAGACCTACGAGCAGTACTTC. It codes for CSVKAGGETYEQYF.

The sample holds many counts of this clonotype. V and J are TRBV20-1 and TRBJ2-5; 12 positions match TRBD2. Germline CDR1 DFQATT, CDR2 SNEGSKA (reference sequence). The CDR3 sequence is 13 residues long. V trimming: 2 bases; J trimming: 6 bases; junction bases outside the gene matches: 1. The CDR3 sequence is CSARLAGGKTQYF. CDR3 nucleotides: TGCAGTGCTAGACTAGCGGGGGGGAAGACCCAGTACTTC.

This clonotype was counted ten times or more. This rearrangement joins TRBV6-2 or TRBV6-3 to TRBJ2-1; 9 bases line up with TRBD2. The ends lost 4 bases at V and 8 bases at J; junction bases unmatched: 9. Germline V gene sequence: CDR1 MNHEY, CDR2 SVGEGT. This CDR3 region has 15 residues. The CDR3 nucleotides are TGTGCCAGCAGTTTACCGGGACTAGCTATCGATGAGCAGTTCTTC. Translating it yields CASSLPGLAIDEQFF.

This clonotype showed up many times. The chain employs TRBV12-3 or TRBV12-4 and TRBJ1-1, with D hard to call. The V and J ends lost 4 bases and 3 bases respectively, with 6 bases between them. This CDR3 region has 12 residues. CDR3 nucleotides: TGTGCCAGCAGTTCAATGGACACTGAAGCTTTCTTT. Protein: CASSSMDTEAFF.

This clonotype was counted at least ten times. V usage is TRBV30 and J usage is TRBJ1-1, with unresolved D. This CDR3 comprises 13 residues. V gave up 0 bases and J gave up 4 bases, with 9 bases separating them. Germline-derived CDR1 and CDR2 are GTSNPN and SVGIG (reference sequence). As DNA, the CDR3 is TGTGCCTGGAGTGTGGGGTATCTCACTGAAGCTTTCTTT. It translates to CAWSVGYLTEAFF.

This clonotype was detected ten times or more. V gene TRBV7-8 combines with J gene TRBJ2-5, with TRBD1 identical over 11 bases. CDR1 is SGHVS, CDR2 FQNEAQ, per germline. CDR3 length: 16 residues. Trimming removed 4 bases from V and 4 bases from J; junction bases left unmatched: 8. CDR3 protein: CASSSGWTGGRETQYF. The CDR3 DNA follows: TGTGCCAGCAGCTCGGGCTGGACAGGGGGCAGAGAGACCCAGTACTTC.